Listed below are T cell receptor beta chains from one sample, sequenced in a study of T cell repertoires in cytomegalovirus infection. TCRdb called the reads again in MiXCR, with one record for every CDR3 protein. Of fewer than 1,000,000 distinct CDR3 sequences in the sample, around 30% were seen once. No antigen has been identified for these receptors. Sample: cultured CD8+ T cells from PBMCs, taken from culture after CMV antigen stimulation. All receptors derive from a human donor in good health (CMV status not recorded). Some clones in this sample may be carry-over from other donors' samples. CDR3s include the opening cysteine and the closing phenylalanine or tryptophan. A D gene is named only where the DNA matches it firmly. Clone sizes are given selectively: once, few, many, or a class where the clone is expanded.

v_gene: TRBV6-8; j_gene: TRBJ1-1; d_gene: -; abundance: few; len: 14; CDR3aa: CASCRNEENTEAFF; CDR3nt: TGTGCCAGCTGTAGGAATGAGGAGAACACTGAAGCTTTCTTT
v_gene: TRBV27; j_gene: TRBJ2-1; d_gene: -; abundance: -; len: 14; CDR3aa: CASSRGTSYNEQFF; CDR3nt: TGTGCCAGCAGCCGCGGAACGTCCTACAATGAGCAGTTCTTC
v_gene: TRBV6-2/TRBV6-3; j_gene: TRBJ1-2; d_gene: -; abundance: -; len: 15; CDR3aa: CASSYSIPDTHGYTF; CDR3nt: TGTGCCAGCAGTTACTCGATCCCTGACACGCATGGCTACACCTTC
v_gene: TRBV19; j_gene: TRBJ1-1; d_gene: -; abundance: -; len: 12; CDR3aa: CASRRSNTEAFF; CDR3nt: TGTGCCAGTAGAAGATCGAACACTGAAGCTTTCTTT
v_gene: TRBV6-5; j_gene: TRBJ2-6; d_gene: -; abundance: -; len: 18; CDR3aa: CASSYPIGDKSGANVLTF; CDR3nt: TGTGCCAGCAGTTACCCCATAGGTGACAAGTCTGGGGCCAACGTCCTGACTTTC
v_gene: TRBV7-9; j_gene: TRBJ1-1; d_gene: -; abundance: few; len: 14; CDR3aa: CASSFAVTGPEAFF; CDR3nt: TGTGCCAGCAGCTTTGCGGTTACGGGGCCTGAAGCTTTCTTT
v_gene: TRBV28; j_gene: TRBJ2-5; d_gene: TRBD1; abundance: many; len: 14; CDR3aa: CASRKTGTGETQYF; CDR3nt: TGTGCCAGCCGGAAGACCGGGACAGGGGAGACCCAGTACTTC
v_gene: TRBV19; j_gene: TRBJ1-1; d_gene: -; abundance: -; len: 15; CDR3aa: CASSPPGIPNTEAFF; CDR3nt: TGTGCCAGTAGTCCCCCGGGGATACCGAACACTGAAGCTTTCTTT
v_gene: TRBV12-3/TRBV12-4; j_gene: TRBJ2-7; d_gene: -; abundance: many; len: 15; CDR3aa: CASSPDSTSVYEQYF; CDR3nt: TGTGCCAGCAGCCCAGACAGTACGAGCGTCTACGAGCAGTACTTC
v_gene: TRBV29-1; j_gene: TRBJ1-1; d_gene: TRBD1; abundance: -; len: 17; CDR3aa: CSVDDGTGYSVNTEAFF; CDR3nt: TGCAGCGTTGATGATGGGACAGGGTACTCCGTGAACACTGAAGCTTTCTTT